The 32 T cell receptor beta chains presented below share a single source sample, sequenced in a study of cytomegalovirus exposure and HLA in healthy donors. Researchers ran the PCR with 60 Vbeta and 13 Jbeta primers. The assay was immunoSEQ multiplex PCR, and TCRdb's table has in-frame clones only and misses some. The data hold around 130,000 clones, with 75% observed a single time. The sample taken for sequencing was PBMCs. These receptors all stem from a middle-aged woman in good health and CMV-seropositive.

The rearrangement joins TRBV7-2 to TRBJ1-4, with TRBD1 as a possible D gene (6 bases). V lost 4 bases and J 5 bases, leaving 14 bases between the germline ends. Germline CDR1 and CDR2: SGHTA and FQGNSA. There are 15 residues in the CDR3. CDR3 DNA sequence: TGTGCCAGCAGCTCCGGACAGACCTCAAATGAAAAACTGTTTTTT. Translating gives CASSSGQTSNEKLFF.

This clone occurred a few times. The chain carries TRBV4-3 and TRBJ1-4; D is perhaps TRBD1 (5 bases). Trimming cost V 0 bases and J 8 bases, with 13 bases left between them. Germline CDR1 is LGHNA and CDR2 is YSLEER. The length of the CDR3 is 15 residues. The CDR3 DNA is TGCGCCAGCAGCCAAGACAGGGATGTGCGAGAAAAACTGTTTTTT. Encoded protein: CASSQDRDVREKLFF.

The chain joins TRBV2 to TRBJ1-6; TRBD1 matches 7 bases. CDR1 and CDR2 from the germline V gene are SNHLY and FYNNEI. The CDR3 is 15 amino acids. The V and J ends lost 7 bases and 5 bases, in that order; junction bases with no gene match: 8. The DNA for the CDR3 is TGTGCCAGCATCTTCACCGGGACAGATAATTCACCCCTCCACTTT. Translation: CASIFTGTDNSPLHF.

J is TRBJ2-1 and V is TRBV29-1; 7 bases fit TRBD2. The V gene's germline CDR1 is SQVTM and CDR2 ANQGSEA. Germline trimming cut 3 bases from V and 4 bases from J; bases unmatched to any gene: 6. This CDR3 region has 14 residues. The CDR3 region has the DNA TGCAGCGTTGATCTACTAGCGACTTACAATGAGCAGTTCTTC. This codes for CSVDLLATYNEQFF.

The J gene is TRBJ2-7, the V gene TRBV30, with TRBD2 matching over 11 bases. Germline CDR1 and CDR2: GTSNPN and SVGIG (reference sequence). Losses at the gene ends were 8 bases for V and 5 bases for J; bases not matched to a gene: 5. The CDR3 contains 12 residues. The CDR3 reads CAETTSGDEQYF. Here the CDR3 DNA reads TGTGCCGAGACGACTAGCGGGGACGAGCAGTACTTC. The complete variable domain, with remaining parts taken from reference TRBV30 and TRBJ2-7, reads SQTIHQWPATLVQPVGSPLSLECTVEGTSNPNLYWYRQAAGRGLQLLFYSVGIGQISSEVPQNLSASRPQDRQFILSSKKLLLSDSGFYLCAETTSGDEQYFGPGTRLTVT.

J is TRBJ1-1 and V is TRBV10-3; no clear D gene. The germline CDR1 and CDR2 sequences are ENHRY and SYGVKD. There are 14 residues in the CDR3. V dropped 4 bases and J dropped 1 base, with 10 bases sitting between them. This CDR3 is CAISVGSPNTEAFF. Here the CDR3 DNA reads TGTGCCATCAGTGTGGGCAGCCCGAACACTGAAGCTTTCTTT.

The genes are TRBV5-4 and TRBJ1-2; maybe TRBD1 (5 bases). Looked up from germline, CDR1 is SGHNT and CDR2 is YYREEE (reference sequence). The CDR3 loop spans 17 amino acids. V gave up 3 bases and J gave up 5 bases, with 23 bases separating them. The CDR3: CASSSGWGSGREYGYTF. CDR3 nucleotide sequence: TGTGCCAGCAGCTCTGGATGGGGGTCGGGACGGGAGTATGGCTACACCTTC.

V and J are TRBV6-5 and TRBJ2-7; possible D gene TRBD1, 5 bases. The CDR3 is 11 amino acids. V lost 6 bases and J lost 7, with 10 bases in between. CDR1 and CDR2 (germline): MNHEY, SVGAGI. The chain's CDR3 is CASSLGAEQYF. The CDR3 nucleotides are TGTGCCAGCAGCCTAGGGGCGGAGCAGTACTTC.

The chain combines TRBV7-9 with TRBJ2-7; D uncertain. V lost 1 base and J 5 bases, leaving 6 bases between the germline ends. This CDR3 contains 12 residues. Germline V gene sequence: CDR1 SEHNR, CDR2 FQNEAQ (reference sequence). CDR3 loop: CASSLVIHEQYF. In DNA form, the CDR3 reads TGTGCCAGCAGCTTAGTTATCCACGAGCAGTACTTC.

V usage is TRBV6-5 and J usage is TRBJ2-7; D is perhaps TRBD2 (5 bases). The CDR3 contains 15 residues. Germline assignment: CDR1 MNHEY and CDR2 SVGAGI. The V end was cut by 2 bases, the J end by 2 bases, with 13 bases between. CDR3 residues: CASSYEGSGPYEQYF. The CDR3 DNA is TGTGCCAGCAGTTACGAGGGATCGGGCCCCTACGAGCAGTACTTC.

The DNA of the CDR3 is TGTGCCAGCAGCTTAGCAGGGGTTCACGACGAGCAGTACTTC. This encodes CASSLAGVHDEQYF. The rearrangement joins TRBV7-8 to TRBJ2-7, with D perhaps TRBD1 (5 bases). V lost 0 bases, J lost 5 bases, and 11 bases lay in between. The CDR3 extends over 14 amino acids. Per germline, CDR1 SGHVS and CDR2 FQNEAQ.

J is TRBJ2-1 and V is TRBV6-6; no clear D gene. The CDR3 is 10 amino acids. V dropped 6 bases and J dropped 10 bases, with 7 bases sitting between them. CDR1 is MNHNY, CDR2 SVGAGI, per germline (reference sequence). CDR3 region: CASSHIEQFF. CDR3 DNA sequence: TGTGCCAGCAGCCACATAGAGCAGTTCTTC.

The V call is TRBV4-2, the J call TRBJ2-1, with D perhaps TRBD2 (6 bases). Trimming took 4 bases from V and 5 from J, leaving 12 bases between them. The germline V gene has CDR1 LGHNA and CDR2 YNFKEQ. The CDR3 consists of 14 residues. CDR3 nucleotides: TGTGCCAGCAGCCCGGCGGGAAAAGACAATGAGCAGTTCTTC. Its protein product is CASSPAGKDNEQFF.

The chain links TRBV4-3 to TRBJ2-7; TRBD2 agrees at 14 bases. The CDR3 runs to 20 residues. J gave up 0 bases and V 3 bases, and 13 bases lay outside the gene matches. Germline V gene data show CDR1 as LGHNA and CDR2 as YSLEER. The CDR3 reads CASSQRLGTSGGQSSYEQYF. Written as DNA, the CDR3 is TGCGCCAGCAGCCAGAGGCTTGGGACTAGCGGGGGCCAAAGCTCCTACGAGCAGTACTTC.

This chain links TRBV30 with TRBJ1-1; D not certain. The germline V gene has CDR1 GTSNPN and CDR2 SVGIG (reference sequence). The length of the CDR3 is 13 residues. V lost 7 bases to trimming and J lost 0 bases, with 12 bases between them. CDR3 sequence reads: CASHWRLNTEAFF. The CDR3 nucleotides read TGTGCCTCCCATTGGCGGTTGAACACTGAAGCTTTCTTT.

The chain joins TRBV28 to TRBJ2-3; D is uncertain. The V gene's germline CDR1 is MDHEN and CDR2 SYDVKM. This CDR3 comprises 15 residues. V lost 8 bases and J lost 3, with 18 bases in between. The chain's CDR3 is CASFPRVLWTDTQYF. The CDR3 DNA reads as TGTGCCAGCTTCCCCCGGGTCCTCTGGACAGATACGCAGTATTTT. The full variable domain, with the rest looked up from reference TRBV28 and TRBJ2-3, is DVKVTQSSRYLVKRTGEKVFLECVQDMDHENMFWYRQDPGLGLRLIYFSYDVKMKEKGDIPEGYSVSREKKERFSLILESASTNQTSMYLCASFPRVLWTDTQYFGPGTRLTVL.

This sequence joins TRBV6-1 and TRBJ2-3, with D possibly TRBD1 on 6 matching bases. V lost 6 bases to trimming and J lost 0 bases, with 13 bases between them. There are 15 residues in the CDR3. Germline V lookup: CDR1 MNHNS, CDR2 SASEGT. The CDR3 region is CASREGVFSTDTQYF. The CDR3, as DNA: TGTGCCAGCAGAGAGGGGGTGTTCAGCACAGATACGCAGTATTTT.

The chain has TRBV27 and TRBJ2-7, with D tentatively TRBD1 (5 bases). The ends were cut back, 5 bases at V and 1 base at J, with 12 bases in the middle. The germline CDR1 and CDR2 sequences are MNHEY and SMNVEV (reference sequence). This CDR3 spans 14 amino acids. The CDR3 DNA reads as TGTGCCAGCAGTCCTCGGACAATGTCCTACGAGCAGTACTTC. It codes for CASSPRTMSYEQYF.

This chain links TRBV4-3 with TRBJ1-4, with 8 bases identical to TRBD1. Per the germline V gene, CDR1 is LGHNA and CDR2 is YSLEER. CDR3 length: 18 amino acids. V was clipped by 0 bases and J by 8 bases; unmatched bases: 14. The CDR3 nucleotides read TGCGCCAGCAGCCAAGATCCGGGCCGACAGGGGATCGGAGAAAAACTGTTTTTT. Protein sequence: CASSQDPGRQGIGEKLFF.

V usage is TRBV19 and J usage is TRBJ1-5, with D tentatively TRBD1 (6 bases). Germline V CDR1 and CDR2: LNHDA, SQIVND (reference sequence). V dropped 4 bases and J dropped 6 bases, with 13 bases sitting between them. The CDR3 sequence is 14 residues long. CDR3 DNA sequence: TGTGCCAGTAGTACCACAGGGCTAGGTCAGCCCCAGCATTTT. It encodes CASSTTGLGQPQHF. Full variable domain (remainder filled in from reference TRBV19 and TRBJ1-5): DGGITQSPKYLFRKEGQNVTLSCEQNLNHDAMYWYRQDPGQGLRLIYYSQIVNDFQKGDIAEGYSVSREKKESFPLTVTSAQKNPTAFYLCASSTTGLGQPQHFGDGTRLSIL.

The chain uses TRBV6-5 and TRBJ1-1; perhaps TRBD1 as D (5 bases). This CDR3 comprises 12 residues. V was trimmed by 8 bases and J by 5 bases, leaving 12 bases between them. Germline lookup yields CDR1 MNHEY and CDR2 SVGAGI. The CDR3 sequence is CASRGVRTEAFF. The CDR3 coding sequence is TGTGCCAGCCGGGGGGTAAGGACTGAAGCTTTCTTT.

This chain links TRBV10-3 with TRBJ1-4, with 7 bases aligning to TRBD1. The germline V gene encodes CDR1 ENHRY and CDR2 SYGVKD. There are 15 residues in the CDR3. Trimming took 4 bases from V and 8 from J; bases not matched to a gene: 10. CDR3 sequence (DNA): TGTGCCATCAGTGCTGGGACAGCGTCTAGGGAAAAACTGTTTTTT. Translated, it gives CAISAGTASREKLFF.

The V call is TRBV30, the J call TRBJ2-7, with 7 bases identical to TRBD1. The V gene's germline CDR1 is GTSNPN and CDR2 SVGIG (reference sequence). The CDR3 runs to 12 residues. V dropped 3 bases and J dropped 5; count of bases not matched to a gene: 4. DNA for the CDR3: TGTGCCTGGAGGGCGACAGGGAACGAGCAGTACTTC. Amino acid sequence: CAWRATGNEQYF.

The CDR3 bases are TGTGCCAGCAGCTTAGATCCCCTCAGGACTGAAGCTTTCTTT. Its protein product is CASSLDPLRTEAFF. The V call is TRBV7-8, the J call TRBJ1-1; D gene ambiguous. V lost 1 base and J 5 bases, leaving 11 bases between the germline ends. CDR1 and CDR2 from the germline V gene are SGHVS and FQNEAQ. This CDR3 contains 14 residues.

The gene calls are TRBV9 and TRBJ2-1; D remains ambiguous. The CDR3 is 15 amino acids. The germline CDR1 and CDR2 sequences are SGDLS and YYNGEE. With 0 bases removed from V and 6 bases from J, the gap between germline ends came to 13 bases. The CDR3 region has the DNA TGTGCCAGCAGCGTAGGTGTCCCTTCGGGCAATGAGCAGTTCTTC. Translation: CASSVGVPSGNEQFF.

This clone was seen once. The chain recombines TRBV6-1 with TRBJ2-7, with 14 bases aligning to TRBD2. Germline V gene sequence: CDR1 MNHNS, CDR2 SASEGT. J lost 5 bases, V lost 7 bases, and 7 bases had no gene match. CDR3 length equals 15 residues. The CDR3 loop reads CASNGGTSGSDEQYF. CDR3 in DNA: TGTGCCAGCAACGGAGGGACTAGCGGGAGTGACGAGCAGTACTTC.

This clone has more than one count but fewer than ten. Other DNA sequences in this sample translate to the same CDR3. The chain has TRBV6-5 and TRBJ1-1, with D unresolved. Germline V gene data show CDR1 as MNHEY and CDR2 as SVGAGI. Trimming left V 5 bases short and J 1 base short, with 14 bases between. This CDR3 is built from 15 residues. The CDR3 loop reads CASSPAGTSNTEAFF. In nucleotides, the CDR3 is TGTGCCAGCAGTCCGGCAGGAACGTCGAACACTGAAGCTTTCTTT.

This clone was found a few times. The chain recombines TRBV9 with TRBJ2-5; 9 bases fit TRBD2. V lost 0 bases to trimming and J lost 2 bases; unmatched junction nucleotides: 2. CDR1 and CDR2 from the germline V gene are SGDLS and YYNGEE. The CDR3 totals 15 residues. The CDR3 coding sequence is TGTGCCAGCAGCGTAGCGCTAGCGGGGCAAGAGACCCAGTACTTC. This codes for CASSVALAGQETQYF.

The chain employs TRBV9 and TRBJ2-5, with unresolved D. Germline V gene sequence: CDR1 SGDLS, CDR2 YYNGEE. V was pared by 0 bases and J by 3 bases, with 6 bases between. CDR3 length: 13 amino acids. The CDR3 loop reads CASSVGSEETQYF. The CDR3 DNA is TGTGCCAGCAGCGTAGGTTCCGAAGAGACCCAGTACTTC.

The chain uses TRBV5-6 and TRBJ1-6; TRBD1 is a possible D gene (6 bases). Germline V gene lookup returns CDR1 SGHDT and CDR2 YYEEEE. The germline V and J ends were trimmed by 6 bases and 1 base, with 11 bases remaining between them. This CDR3 has 15 amino acids. This CDR3 is CASTDRTSYNSPLHF. The CDR3 DNA sequence: TGTGCCAGCACCGACAGGACTTCCTATAATTCACCCCTCCACTTT.

This sequence joins TRBV30 and TRBJ2-1, with a weak D call TRBD1 (6 bases). V was clipped by 4 bases and J by 4 bases, with 8 bases between them. The germline CDR1 and CDR2 sequences are GTSNPN and SVGIG (reference sequence). The CDR3 runs 12 residues. The CDR3, as DNA: TGTGCCTGGAAGGACAGTTACAATGAGCAGTTCTTC. It translates to CAWKDSYNEQFF.

V usage is TRBV6-6 and J usage is TRBJ2-7, with TRBD1 matching 11 bases. V gave up 7 bases and J gave up 4 bases; unmatched junction bases: 6. The germline V gene encodes CDR1 MNHNY and CDR2 SVGAGI (reference sequence). This CDR3 is 14 amino acids long. CDR3 sequence reads: CASTAGTGGYEQYF. The CDR3 DNA sequence: TGTGCCAGCACTGCCGGGACAGGGGGTTACGAGCAGTACTTC.